Sequencing of this TCR beta chain was carried out in a study of blood T cells in healthy people across ages. This clonotype was counted only a few times. The authors ran a second PCR of about 6 to 11 cycles using a sample-barcoded 5' primer and a J-beta primer mix. Carrying 12 random nucleotides, a template-switch adaptor labeled each individual cDNA molecule. TCRdb processed the 5' RACE reads anew with MiXCR; each CDR3 protein has one entry. Among some 760,000 distinct CDR3 sequences, roughly 25% were seen once, and the ten largest hold 9.4%. Germline V gene data show CDR1 as SQVTM and CDR2 as ANQGSEA. V shed 6 bases and J 3 bases; nucleotides not matched to a gene: 4. This CDR3 is 12 amino acids long. These data also featured in a second study, about T cells of mothers and their children. In that study: From each mother came over 9.5 million TCR beta CDR3 reads, and from each child came some 3.2 million.

The chain combines TRBV29-1 with TRBJ2-7, with 8 nucleotides matching TRBD1. The sample taken for sequencing was blood. The sequence was collected from a boy aged 5-17 years in good health. The CDR3 loop reads CSVETGDYEQYF. The CDR3 coding sequence is TGCAGCGTCGAGACAGGGGACTACGAGCAGTACTTC.